This TCR beta chain was recovered during a study of cytomegalovirus exposure and HLA in healthy donors. In regard to this clone: What it binds is unknown.

Healthy bone marrow donors made up the donor group. The primer mix had 60 Vbeta and 13 Jbeta primers. Sequenced by immunoSEQ multiplex PCR; TCRdb stores in-frame clones only, minus some. Here the sample spans some 150,000 clones, approximately 80% being singletons. Study-wide results and limits: Earlier results showed most TCR beta V segments being productive about 87% or about 30% of the time. Cytomegalovirus association was assigned to over 150 TCR beta chains.

Sequenced input: PBMCs. The receptor's source is a woman under 30 in good health and CMV-seronegative.

The CDR3 region has the DNA TGTGCCAGCAGTGAAAGCAACTATGGCTACACCTTC. It specifies CASSESNYGYTF. The rearrangement links TRBV6-1 to TRBJ1-2; D uncertain. The CDR3 covers 12 residues. CDR1 is MNHNS, CDR2 SASEGT, per germline. V was clipped by 2 bases and J by 2 bases, with 3 bases between them.